Presented here are 6 T cell receptor beta chains from one specimen sequenced in a study of shared clonotypes between healthy human individuals. The protocol was immunoSEQ multiplex PCR, while the TCRdb copy is restricted to in-frame clones and leaves out a portion. This table has about 1.1 million clones, 70% to 85% appearing once. Source material: memory CD4+ T cells from PBMCs. Subset noted: CD45RA-negative fraction. The receptors were sampled from a man aged 18-30 years in good health. Some clones in this sample may be carry-over from other donors' samples.

V usage is TRBV7-6 and J usage is TRBJ1-5; D gene unclear. CDR1 is SGHVS, CDR2 FNYEAQ, per germline. Trimming pared 2 bases from V and 4 bases from J, leaving 15 bases between. This CDR3 is 16 amino acids long. CDR3 sequence: CASSLSPGGRNQPQHF. As DNA, the CDR3 is TGTGCCAGCAGCTTATCCCCGGGTGGGCGAAATCAGCCCCAGCATTTT.

This clone was picked up one time. V is TRBV6-5 and J is TRBJ1-5; 8 bases fit TRBD1. This CDR3 spans 14 amino acids. V shed 5 bases and J 2 bases; nucleotides not matched to a gene: 2. Germline V gene lookup returns CDR1 MNHEY and CDR2 SVGAGI. CDR3 region: CASSTGGGNQPQHF. In DNA form, the CDR3 reads TGTGCCAGCAGTACAGGGGGTGGCAATCAGCCCCAGCATTTT.

This clone was detected many times. The chain uses TRBV5-8 and TRBJ1-2; D possibly corresponds to TRBD1 (5 bases). The CDR3 loop spans 13 amino acids. Trimming shortened V by 2 bases and J by 4 bases, and 9 bases separated the two germline ends. The germline gives CDR1 SGHTS, CDR2 YDEGEE. The DNA for the CDR3 is TGTGCCAGCAGCTTTGGGGGTGTCTATGGCTACACCTTC. Its protein is CASSFGGVYGYTF.

This chain joins TRBV28 and TRBJ2-3; D tentatively fits TRBD1 or TRBD2 (6 bases each). The CDR3 consists of 18 residues. V gave up 5 bases and J gave up 2 bases, with 23 bases separating them. Germline lookup yields CDR1 MDHEN and CDR2 SYDVKM. The CDR3 loop reads CASSPPQREGGYTDTQYF. CDR3 DNA sequence: TGTGCCAGCAGTCCCCCGCAACGGGAAGGGGGGTACACAGATACGCAGTATTTT. The full variable domain, rest sourced from reference TRBV28 and TRBJ2-3, is DVKVTQSSRYLVKRTGEKVFLECVQDMDHENMFWYRQDPGLGLRLIYFSYDVKMKEKGDIPEGYSVSREKKERFSLILESASTNQTSMYLCASSPPQREGGYTDTQYFGPGTRLTVL.

This rearrangement joins TRBV29-1 to TRBJ2-3; possible D gene TRBD2, 6 bases. Between the trimmed V and J ends, which lost 7 bases and 2 bases, there was a span of 19 bases. The CDR3 runs 15 residues. CDR1 is SQVTM and CDR2 is ANQGSEA in the germline V gene. This CDR3 reads CSAEGGEPYTDTQYF. CDR3 sequence (DNA): TGCAGCGCCGAAGGCGGGGAACCCTACACAGATACGCAGTATTTT.

CDR3 loop: CSVESRDRRETQYF. The CDR3, as DNA: TGCAGCGTTGAAAGTAGGGACAGGCGAGAGACCCAGTACTTC. The rearrangement uses TRBV29-1 and TRBJ2-5; 8 nucleotides line up with TRBD1. The CDR3 length is 14 residues. With 2 bases clipped from V and 4 bases from J, the junction kept 6 bases outside the gene matches. Germline V gives CDR1 SQVTM, CDR2 ANQGSEA.